These 21 T cell receptor beta chains came from one sample sequenced in a study of blood T cell repertoires in COVID-19. The method was immunoSEQ multiplex PCR; TCRdb's version includes in-frame clones alone and lacks a portion of them. The repertoire consists of 160,000 or so clones, with approximately 90% occurring once and the leading ten covering approximately 2.4%. Sequencing used peripheral blood. The source is a woman aged 70-85 years with acute or convalescent COVID-19.

The chain combines TRBV28 with TRBJ1-4, with 7 nucleotides matching TRBD1. Unmatched junction bases numbered 11, after V lost 5 bases and J lost 8 bases. There are 15 residues in the CDR3. Germline V lookup: CDR1 MDHEN, CDR2 SYDVKM. The DNA for the CDR3 is TGTGCCAGCAGTCTCGGGACAGCCGCCCGGGAAAAACTGTTTTTT. The encoded protein is CASSLGTAAREKLFF.

This clone came up once. The rearrangement joins TRBV19 to TRBJ1-1, with D perhaps matching TRBD1 (6 bases). CDR1 and CDR2 (germline): LNHDA, SQIVND (reference sequence). V was pared by 5 bases and J by 4 bases, with 14 bases between. This CDR3 contains 14 residues. This CDR3 reads CASSLQGGITEAFF. In DNA form, the CDR3 reads TGTGCCAGTAGTCTACAGGGCGGAATCACTGAAGCTTTCTTT.

This clone was detected a few times. This sequence joins TRBV19 and TRBJ1-6; a possible D gene is TRBD1 (5 bases). The CDR3 covers 16 residues. In germline, CDR1 is LNHDA, CDR2 SQIVND (reference sequence). Trimming took off 6 bases at V and 6 bases at J, with 18 bases between the two ends. CDR3 sequence (DNA): TGTGCCAGTAGCAATGGACAAGCCCTAACTAATTCACCCCTCCACTTT. Amino acids: CASSNGQALTNSPLHF. Filled out from reference TRBV19 and TRBJ1-6, the complete variable domain reads DGGITQSPKYLFRKEGQNVTLSCEQNLNHDAMYWYRQDPGQGLRLIYYSQIVNDFQKGDIAEGYSVSREKKESFPLTVTSAQKNPTAFYLCASSNGQALTNSPLHFGNGTRLTVT.

The chain combines TRBV5-1 with TRBJ1-6, with TRBD1 matching 7 bases. The CDR3 totals 15 residues. The germline gives CDR1 SGHRS, CDR2 YFSETQ. V lost 4 bases and J lost 13; bases outside the gene matches: 14. DNA for the CDR3: TGCGCCAGCAGCGACACAGGGGTCCCTGGGAATCCCCTCCACTTT. Translated: CASSDTGVPGNPLHF.

V gene TRBV7-2 combines with J gene TRBJ2-7; a possible D gene is TRBD1 (6 bases). The V end lost 5 bases, the J end lost 6 bases, and 11 bases lay between the germline ends. The CDR3 spans 12 residues. CDR1 is SGHTA, CDR2 FQGNSA, per germline. CDR3 sequence (DNA): TGTGCCAGCAGCACCACAGGGTTCGAGCAGTACTTC. It is translated as CASSTTGFEQYF. Drawing the rest from reference TRBV7-2 and TRBJ2-7, the complete variable domain is GAGVSQSPSNKVTEKGKDVELRCDPISGHTALYWYRQSLGQGLEFLIYFQGNSAPDKSGLPSDRFSAERTGGSVSTLTIQRTQQEDSAVYLCASSTTGFEQYFGPGTRLTVT.

The rearrangement links TRBV29-1 to TRBJ1-1; D remains unclear. The CDR3 is 15 amino acids. Germline V gives CDR1 SQVTM, CDR2 ANQGSEA. V was shortened by 4 bases and J by 1 base, with 16 bases between the two germline ends. CDR3 loop: CSVVGAGPGNTEAFF. The CDR3 DNA sequence: TGCAGCGTTGTTGGCGCCGGCCCGGGGAACACTGAAGCTTTCTTT.

The rearrangement uses TRBV6-2 or TRBV6-3 and TRBJ1-5; 7 bases map to TRBD1. The CDR3 totals 13 residues. Per the germline V gene, CDR1 is MNHEY and CDR2 is SVGEGT. V dropped 6 bases and J dropped 6; count of bases not matched to a gene: 5. The CDR3 DNA follows: TGTGCCAGCAGCCCCGACAGGGCTCAGCCCCAGCATTTT. This codes for CASSPDRAQPQHF.

The gene calls are TRBV6-2 or TRBV6-3 and TRBJ1-6; 8 bases fit TRBD1. Germline V gene data show CDR1 as MNHEY and CDR2 as SVGEGT. V shed 6 bases and J 7 bases; nucleotides not matched to a gene: 5. This CDR3 has 14 amino acids. The CDR3 DNA sequence: TGTGCCAGCAGCGAAAACAGGGGGAATTCACCCCTCCACTTT. It codes for CASSENRGNSPLHF.

This chain joins TRBV2 and TRBJ1-6; 9 nucleotides align to TRBD1. Germline V lookup: CDR1 SNHLY, CDR2 FYNNEI. CDR3 length equals 16 residues. The V and J ends lost 6 bases and 14 bases, in that order; junction bases with no gene match: 17. In DNA form, the CDR3 reads TGTGCCAGCAGAGCTGCACGGACAGGGGCTTGGGGGACCCTCCACTTT. Amino acid sequence: CASRAARTGAWGTLHF.

The chain recombines TRBV5-6 with TRBJ1-6, with TRBD1 identical over 7 bases. This CDR3 is 14 amino acids long. Trimming cost V 4 bases and J 5 bases; bases outside gene matches: 3. Per the germline V gene, CDR1 is SGHDT and CDR2 is YYEEEE. CDR3 in amino acids: CASSGTDNNSPLHF. Here the CDR3 DNA reads TGTGCCAGCAGCGGGACAGATAATAATTCACCCCTCCACTTT.

This clone was counted a single time. The genes are TRBV7-9 and TRBJ2-5; D gene uncertain. V lost 3 bases and J lost 1, with 9 bases in between. From germline, CDR1 is SEHNR and CDR2 FQNEAQ (reference sequence). The CDR3 has 14 amino acids. The CDR3 loop is CASSFSGTQETQYF. The CDR3 DNA follows: TGTGCCAGCAGCTTCTCAGGAACCCAAGAGACCCAGTACTTC.

The chain recombines TRBV2 with TRBJ2-7, with 8 bases aligning to TRBD1. V dropped 8 bases and J dropped 7; count of bases not matched to a gene: 10. This CDR3 has 13 amino acids. Germline assignment: CDR1 SNHLY and CDR2 FYNNEI. The CDR3 spells CASADRGAREQYF. DNA of the CDR3: TGTGCCAGCGCCGACAGGGGCGCGAGGGAGCAGTACTTC.

This clone was seen more than once but under ten times. This chain uses TRBV2 with TRBJ1-5; TRBD1 agrees at 9 bases. Trimming cost V 5 bases and J 5 bases; bases outside gene matches: 10. The length of the CDR3 is 16 residues. CDR1 and CDR2 (germline): SNHLY, FYNNEI. CDR3 nucleotides: TGTGCCAGCAGTAGACAGGGGGGTGAGGCTTATCAGCCCCAGCATTTT. Amino acids: CASSRQGGEAYQPQHF.

V is TRBV3-1 (or the pseudogene TRBV3-2) and J is TRBJ1-3, with a possible D match to TRBD1 (5 bases). Trimming removed 3 bases from V and 3 bases from J, with 6 bases in between. Germline values: CDR1 LGHDT, CDR2 YNNKEL (reference sequence). The CDR3 extends over 13 amino acids. The CDR3 here is CASSQGGGNTIYF. The CDR3 DNA is TGTGCCAGCAGCCAGGGGGGTGGAAACACCATATATTTT.

The J gene is TRBJ2-1, the V gene TRBV3-1 (or the pseudogene TRBV3-2), with D perhaps TRBD2 (6 bases). The CDR3 sequence is 12 residues long. Per germline, CDR1 LGHDT and CDR2 YNNKEL (reference sequence). Trimming removed 1 base from V and 9 bases from J, with 7 bases in between. CDR3 amino acids: CASSQGGVEQFF. DNA of the CDR3: TGTGCCAGCAGCCAAGGGGGGGTTGAGCAGTTCTTC.

The rearrangement uses TRBV6-4 and TRBJ2-5; 8 bases align to TRBD2. The junction had 15 bases not matched to a gene; V was cut back by 5 bases and J by 4 bases. CDR3 length: 17 amino acids. In germline, CDR1 is MRHNA, CDR2 SNTAGT. In nucleotides, the CDR3 is TGTGCCAGCAGTCCTCAGGCGGGGGGCCGCCCTGGAGAGACCCAGTACTTC. This gives the protein CASSPQAGGRPGETQYF.

The chain carries TRBV5-1 and TRBJ1-3; D is uncertain. The CDR3 length is 16 residues. CDR1 is SGHRS, CDR2 YFSETQ, per germline. The V and J ends lost 4 bases and 0 bases respectively, with 14 bases between them. Here the CDR3 DNA reads TGCGCCAGCAGCCCGGACGGACTGATCTCTGGAAACACCATATATTTT. Encoded protein: CASSPDGLISGNTIYF.

This clone has more than one count but fewer than ten. The chain links TRBV6-4 to TRBJ1-2; unclear D gene. CDR1 MRHNA and CDR2 SNTAGT come from the germline V gene. V was pared by 5 bases and J by 4 bases, with 8 bases between. This CDR3 has 12 residues. The CDR3 sequence is CASSQAVYGYTF. CDR3 sequence (DNA): TGTGCCAGCAGTCAGGCAGTCTATGGCTACACCTTC.

The chain carries TRBV18 and TRBJ2-2, with 8 bases that match TRBD2. The CDR3 is 17 residues long. Germline CDR1 KGHSH, CDR2 LQKENI. V lost 2 bases to trimming and J lost 0 bases; unmatched junction nucleotides: 5. CDR3: CASSPAAGGTNTGELFF. CDR3 coding DNA: TGTGCCAGCTCACCAGCGGCGGGGGGCACGAACACCGGGGAGCTGTTTTTT.

The chain combines TRBV6-6 with TRBJ2-3, with no clear D. The V and J ends lost 5 bases and 2 bases respectively, with 23 bases between them. Germline CDR1 MNHNY, CDR2 SVGAGI (reference sequence). The CDR3 covers 18 residues. CDR3 DNA: TGTGCCAGCAGTCCGGGTCCCGGCCAGAAAATCTACACAGATACGCAGTATTTT. Translated: CASSPGPGQKIYTDTQYF.

V is TRBV19 and J is TRBJ2-5, with 11 bases aligning to TRBD2. V lost 6 bases and J lost 8; bases outside the gene matches: 8. The CDR3 runs to 14 residues. Per the germline V gene, CDR1 is LNHDA and CDR2 is SQIVND (reference sequence). The CDR3: CASSLAGGLRTQYF. CDR3 coding DNA: TGTGCCAGTAGCCTAGCGGGGGGCCTTAGAACCCAGTACTTC.